This TCR beta chain appears in the sequencing data of a study of blood T cell repertoires in COVID-19. Study-wide context: Whether acute or convalescent, the COVID-19 samples came from the United States, Italy and Spain. T cells, B-cell-depleted T cells, or PBMCs supplied cDNA or gDNA.

This CDR3 comprises 15 residues. CDR1 and CDR2 from the germline V gene are SGHRS and YFSETQ. V lost 5 bases and J lost 3; bases outside the gene matches: 4. Under the authors' procedure: Nucleated cell number was recorded as an estimate derived from reference gene primer amplification. Only in-frame clones appear in the TCRdb table, and some are missing; sequencing was by immunoSEQ multiplex PCR. V, J and clone size were drawn from that table, and D and trimming were deduced from the DNA. Counted here are 90,000 to 100,000 clones, approximately 86% occurring once; the ten biggest clones make up about a tenth.

The V gene is TRBV5-1, the J gene TRBJ1-3, with 11 positions matching TRBD1. The receptor was isolated from a man between 45 and 60 years old with acute or convalescent COVID-19. The specimen sequenced was peripheral blood. The CDR3 bases are TGCGCCAGCAGGGGACAGGGGGTCCGTGGAAACACCATATATTTT. Its translation is CASRGQGVRGNTIYF.